These T cell receptor beta chains were read from a single sample in a study of PD-L1 blockade in urothelial cancer. Sequencing was performed with immunoSEQ multiplex PCR; in TCRdb, only in-frame clones are kept and a portion is missing. This sample has 65,000 to 85,000 clones, with around 93% found just once. The input for sequencing was PBMCs, taken around atezolizumab (anti-PD-L1) treatment. The receptors derive from a woman at least 80 years old with urothelial cancer. Both conserved end residues are trimmed from each CDR3. Some rows have no size entry. The others give once, few or many, or a class for an expanded clone.

size	V	length	CDR3
NA	TRBV27	13	ASSLRGGLNTEAF
NA	TRBV19	13	ASSIAGRHYNEQF
NA	TRBV11-2	13	ASSSGTSYYNEQF
NA	TRBV28	13	ASSLRTAVSYEQY
NA	TRBV2	12	ASTLDRAGNTIY
NA	TRBV5-6	15	ASSLGLAGGPWETQY
NA	TRBV27	13	ASSSNGLADYEQY
NA	TRBV15	15	ATSRGFGLASDNEQF
NA	TRBV28	13	ASRTQDRVDQPQH
NA	TRBV7-9	13	ASSAGSHKNTEAF
once	TRBV18	10	ASSPVSYGYT
once	TRBV6-1	12	ASSVTGGTTEAF
NA	TRBV7-3	11	ASSLPGGNEQF
once	TRBV5-6	13	ASSLGQDRFNEQF
NA	TRBV29-1	15	SVEELWPDRDHYGYT
NA	TRBV10-2	13	ASSESSGRPGEQY
NA	TRBV25-1	13	ASSETGTGSGELF
NA	TRBV7-8	14	ASSPTTGQRDQPQH
NA	TRBV11-2	11	ASSSSGGYGYT
NA	TRBV19	15	ASSILKISGSIGELF
NA	TRBV6-6	13	ASSSGQGTTYEQY
NA	TRBV29-1	14	SVEGKDRGRVTEAF
NA	TRBV29-1	10	SVKPGTGELF
NA	TRBV28	12	ASSRGGLNEKLF
NA	TRBV2	10	ASSGQAVEAF
NA	TRBV7-8	10	ASSPLGGELF
NA	TRBV7-9	12	ASSLGGGTGELF
NA	TRBV6-1	14	ASSELGLGSYNEQF
NA	TRBV7-8	13	ASSPQGGGGYEQY
NA	TRBV18	12	ASSPPASWETQY
few	TRBV25-1	12	ASRRQGANTEAF
NA	TRBV18	13	ASSPSGTGVNGYT
NA	TRBV19	10	ARGGGSYEQY
NA	TRBV19	12	ASRMRATGNGYT
NA	TRBV5-1	15	ASSLAVSTVYTDTQY
NA	TRBV7-9	13	ASSLGLAGAVEQF
NA	TRBV5-4	13	ASSPTGTSGNEQF
once	TRBV7-9	12	ASKTDRGNNEQF
NA	TRBV5-6	11	ASSWTSSNEQF
once	TRBV14	13	ASSQLGLAGYEQY